This T cell receptor beta chain was recovered during a study of control samples from healthy donors and cancer patients. Germline CDR1 MNHEY, CDR2 SVGEGT. With V trimmed by 6 bases and J by 5 bases, 17 bases remained unmatched. The CDR3 length is 18 residues. This table comes from immunoSEQ multiplex PCR, and its TCRdb copy is limited to in-frame clones, with some not included. Among tens of thousands of clones, more than 80% were seen once, and the ten largest hold around 14%. This chain joins TRBV6-2 or TRBV6-3 and TRBJ2-5; 11 nucleotides agree with TRBD2. The source of this sequence is a man aged 55 to 70 in good health. Sequencing input: blood. The CDR3: CASSAGTSGLSGQETQYF. The CDR3 DNA sequence: TGTGCCAGCAGCGCCGGGACTAGCGGCCTCTCGGGGCAGGAGACCCAGTACTTC.